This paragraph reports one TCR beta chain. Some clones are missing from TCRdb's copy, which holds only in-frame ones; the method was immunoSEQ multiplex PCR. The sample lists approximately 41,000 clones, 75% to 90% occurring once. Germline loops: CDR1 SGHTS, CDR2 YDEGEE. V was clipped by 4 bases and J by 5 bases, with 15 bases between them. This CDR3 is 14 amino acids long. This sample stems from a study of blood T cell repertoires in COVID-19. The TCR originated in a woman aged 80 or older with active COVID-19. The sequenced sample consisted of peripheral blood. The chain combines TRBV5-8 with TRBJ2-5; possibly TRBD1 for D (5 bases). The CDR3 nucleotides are TGTGCCAGCAGCACCGGGTTGGGGCGGGAGACCCAGTACTTC. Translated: CASSTGLGRETQYF.